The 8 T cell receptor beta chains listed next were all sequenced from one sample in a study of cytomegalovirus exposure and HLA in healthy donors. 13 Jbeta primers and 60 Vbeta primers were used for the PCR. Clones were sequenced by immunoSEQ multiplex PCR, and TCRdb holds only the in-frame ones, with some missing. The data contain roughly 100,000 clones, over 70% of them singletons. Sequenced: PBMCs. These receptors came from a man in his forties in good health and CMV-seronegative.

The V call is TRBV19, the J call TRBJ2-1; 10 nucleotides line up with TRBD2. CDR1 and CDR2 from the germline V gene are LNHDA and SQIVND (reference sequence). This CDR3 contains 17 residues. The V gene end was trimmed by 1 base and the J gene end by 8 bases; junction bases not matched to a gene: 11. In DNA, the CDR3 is TGTGCCAGTAGTATAGTCGGAGGGCTAGCGGGAGTAGATGAGCAGTTCTTC. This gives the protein CASSIVGGLAGVDEQFF. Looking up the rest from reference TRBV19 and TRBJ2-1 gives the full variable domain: DGGITQSPKYLFRKEGQNVTLSCEQNLNHDAMYWYRQDPGQGLRLIYYSQIVNDFQKGDIAEGYSVSREKKESFPLTVTSAQKNPTAFYLCASSIVGGLAGVDEQFFGPGTRLTVL.

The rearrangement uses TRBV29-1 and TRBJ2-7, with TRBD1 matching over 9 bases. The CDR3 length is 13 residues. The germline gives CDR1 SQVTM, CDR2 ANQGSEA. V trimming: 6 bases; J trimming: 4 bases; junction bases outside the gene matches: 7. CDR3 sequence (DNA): TGCAGCGTCGTCTCGGGACAGGGTTACGAGCAGTACTTC. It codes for CSVVSGQGYEQYF.

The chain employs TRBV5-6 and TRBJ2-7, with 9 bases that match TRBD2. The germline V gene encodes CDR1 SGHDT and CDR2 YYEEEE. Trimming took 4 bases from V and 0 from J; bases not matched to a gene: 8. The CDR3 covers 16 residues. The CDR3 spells CASSPRVSGSSYEQYF. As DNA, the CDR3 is TGTGCCAGCAGCCCCCGGGTTAGCGGGAGCTCCTACGAGCAGTACTTC.

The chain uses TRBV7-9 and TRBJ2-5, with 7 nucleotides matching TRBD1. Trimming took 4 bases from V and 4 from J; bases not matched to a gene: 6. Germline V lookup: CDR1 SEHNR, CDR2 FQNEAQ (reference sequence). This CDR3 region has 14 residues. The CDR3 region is CASSSRDSPETQYF. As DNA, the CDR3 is TGTGCCAGCAGCTCCCGGGACAGCCCAGAGACCCAGTACTTC. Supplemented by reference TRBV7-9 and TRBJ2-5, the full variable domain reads DTGVSQNPRHKITKRGQNVTFRCDPISEHNRLYWYRQTLGQGPEFLTYFQNEAQLEKSRLLSDRFSAERPKGSFSTLEIQRTEQGDSAMYLCASSSRDSPETQYFGPGTRLLVL.

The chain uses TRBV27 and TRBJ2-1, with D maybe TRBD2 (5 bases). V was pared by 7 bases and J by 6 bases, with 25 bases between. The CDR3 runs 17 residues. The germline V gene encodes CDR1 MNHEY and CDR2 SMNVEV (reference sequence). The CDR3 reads CASNPLARADISNEQFF. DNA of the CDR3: TGTGCCAGCAACCCTCTAGCTCGGGCAGATATTTCCAATGAGCAGTTCTTC.

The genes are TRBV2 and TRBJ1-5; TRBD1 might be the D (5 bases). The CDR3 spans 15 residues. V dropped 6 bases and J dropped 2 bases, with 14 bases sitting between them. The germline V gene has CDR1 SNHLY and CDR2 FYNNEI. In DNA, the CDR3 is TGTGCCAGCAGCCGGACAAGCGTCCGCAATCAGCCCCAGCATTTT. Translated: CASSRTSVRNQPQHF.

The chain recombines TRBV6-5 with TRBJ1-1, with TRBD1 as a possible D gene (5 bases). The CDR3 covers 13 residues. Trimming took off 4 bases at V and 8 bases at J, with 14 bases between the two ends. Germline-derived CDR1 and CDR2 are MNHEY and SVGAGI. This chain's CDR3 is CASSWGGRQEAFF. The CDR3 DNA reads TGTGCCAGCAGTTGGGGGGGGAGGCAAGAAGCTTTCTTT.

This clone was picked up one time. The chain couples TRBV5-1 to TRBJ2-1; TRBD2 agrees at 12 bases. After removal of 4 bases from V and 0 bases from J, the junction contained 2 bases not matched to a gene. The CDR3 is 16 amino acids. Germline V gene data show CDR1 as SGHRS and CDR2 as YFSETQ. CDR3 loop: CASSEGLAGSYNEQFF. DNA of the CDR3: TGCGCCAGCAGCGAGGGACTAGCGGGCTCCTACAATGAGCAGTTCTTC. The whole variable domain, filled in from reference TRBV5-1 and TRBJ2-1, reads KAGVTQTPRYLIKTRGQQVTLSCSPISGHRSVSWYQQTPGQGLQFLFEYFSETQRNKGNFPGRFSGRQFSNSRSEMNVSTLELGDSALYLCASSEGLAGSYNEQFFGPGTRLTVL.